Here is one TCR beta chain with its context. Data came from immunoSEQ multiplex PCR; TCRdb stores just in-frame clones and leaves some out. The data contain about 71,000 clones, approximately 78% of them singletons. Sampling of blood occurred at baseline, cycle 4 day 1, and cycle 7 day 1. These data come from a study of OX40 agonist ivuxolimab in advanced cancers. Study information: Every 2 weeks, patients got intravenous ivuxolimab at one of six dose levels (0.01-10 mg/kg). Participants could have had prior anti-PD-1, anti-PD-L1 or anti-CTLA-4 therapy, and 40% had some. Partial responses, seen in three patients, involved one hepatocellular carcinoma and two cutaneous melanomas.

This clonotype was sampled from an adult with an advanced solid tumor such as melanoma, head and neck, liver or kidney cancer. The material sequenced was CD4+ or CD8+ T cells sorted from blood, taken in a trial of the OX40 agonist ivuxolimab.

This chain's CDR3 is CASRSTSGGHNEQFF. The CDR3 nucleotides read TGCGCCAGCAGGTCGACTAGCGGGGGACACAATGAGCAGTTCTTC. This chain links TRBV5-1 with TRBJ2-1, with TRBD2 matching 12 bases. Germline V lookup: CDR1 SGHRS, CDR2 YFSETQ. The length of the CDR3 is 15 residues. Trimming removed 5 bases from V and 5 bases from J; junction bases left unmatched: 5. The whole variable domain, filled in from reference TRBV5-1 and TRBJ2-1, reads KAGVTQTPRYLIKTRGQQVTLSCSPISGHRSVSWYQQTPGQGLQFLFEYFSETQRNKGNFPGRFSGRQFSNSRSEMNVSTLELGDSALYLCASRSTSGGHNEQFFGPGTRLTVL.